The clone carrying this T cell receptor beta chain was seen more than once but under ten times. The antigen is not known. This record comes from a study of T-cell reconstitution after alpha-beta-depleted transplantation in children. General observations from the study: Some patients' high day-60 TCRbeta diversity was attributed to recipient cells surviving conditioning.

For TCRbeta, the library was prepared with unique molecular identifiers. MiXCR, run by TCRdb on the PCR reads, gives a single entry per CDR3 protein. The top ten hold 0.79% of the sample, which has hundreds of thousands of distinct CDR3 sequences, 13% seen once. The sequence came from a girl aged 2 to 9 with congenital amegakaryocytic thrombocytopenia, due to receive a stem cell transplant. Sequences were derived from PBMCs, sampled before TCRalphabeta/CD19-depleted stem cell transplant.

The DNA of the CDR3 is TGTGCCAGCAGCCCAATGGCTTACTCCTACAATGAGCAGTTCTTC. Amino acids: CASSPMAYSYNEQFF. The chain recombines TRBV7-9 with TRBJ2-1; no clear D. This CDR3 is built from 15 residues. V lost 5 bases to trimming and J lost 0 bases, with 11 bases between them. CDR1 SEHNR and CDR2 FQNEAQ come from the germline V gene (reference sequence). Using reference TRBV7-9 and TRBJ2-1 for the parts outside the CDR3, the full variable domain is DTGVSQNPRHKITKRGQNVTFRCDPISEHNRLYWYRQTLGQGPEFLTYFQNEAQLEKSRLLSDRFSAERPKGSFSTLEIQRTEQGDSAMYLCASSPMAYSYNEQFFGPGTRLTVL.